The 2 T cell receptor beta chains in this list originate from one sample, sequenced in a study of long-term antiretroviral therapy in people with HIV. Researchers report immunoSEQ v3.0 was run at survey level. Libraries were prepared by immunoSEQ multiplex PCR; TCRdb keeps only in-frame clonotypes and omits some of them. The data contain some 40,000 clones, 94% of them singletons. The sample was unsorted PBMCs, taken about 9.1 years after starting antiretroviral therapy. The receptor set was obtained from a man between 25 and 39 years old with HIV.

The chain uses TRBV30 and TRBJ1-1, with 7 bases identical to TRBD1. The CDR3 loop spans 18 amino acids. V dropped 2 bases and J dropped 1; count of bases not matched to a gene: 16. Germline loops: CDR1 GTSNPN, CDR2 SVGIG (reference sequence). DNA of the CDR3: TGTGCCTGGAGTCCCGAGGTAGGACCGGACAGGTGGAACACTGAAGCTTTCTTT. Translating it yields CAWSPEVGPDRWNTEAFF.

The CDR3 loop is CASSSGPSGTQYF. In DNA form, the CDR3 reads TGTGCCAGCAGTTCCGGGCCTTCCGGGACCCAGTACTTC. This chain connects TRBV7-8 to TRBJ2-5; no clear D. The CDR3 loop spans 13 amino acids. The germline CDR1 and CDR2 sequences are SGHVS and FQNEAQ. The ends were cut back, 6 bases at V and 7 bases at J, with 15 bases in the middle.